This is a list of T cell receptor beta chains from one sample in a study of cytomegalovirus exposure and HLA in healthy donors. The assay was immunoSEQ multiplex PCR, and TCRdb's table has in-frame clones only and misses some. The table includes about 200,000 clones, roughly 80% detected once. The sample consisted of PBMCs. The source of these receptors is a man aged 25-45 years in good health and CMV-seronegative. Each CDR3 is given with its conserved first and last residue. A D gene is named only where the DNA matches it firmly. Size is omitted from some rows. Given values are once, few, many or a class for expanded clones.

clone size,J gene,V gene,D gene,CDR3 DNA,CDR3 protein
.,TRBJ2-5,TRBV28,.,TGTGCCAGCAGGGGGGGGCAGGGCGGAAAGACCCAGTACTTC,CASRGGQGGKTQYF
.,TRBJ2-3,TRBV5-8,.,TGTGCCAGCAGCTTGGCCCCCCTAGATACGCAGTATTTT,CASSLAPLDTQYF
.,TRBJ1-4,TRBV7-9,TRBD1,TGTGCCAGCAGCCTAAGGACAGGGTGGGCTGAAAAACTGTTTTTT,CASSLRTGWAEKLFF
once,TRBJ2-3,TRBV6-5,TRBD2,TGTGCCAGCAGTCCGGGGGGTGGGACAGATACGCAGTATTTT,CASSPGGGTDTQYF
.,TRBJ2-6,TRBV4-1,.,TGCGCCAGCAGCCAGGCGGGACCTGCTGGGGCCAGCGTCCTGACTTTC,CASSQAGPAGASVLTF
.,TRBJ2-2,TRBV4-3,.,TGCGCCAGCAGCCCAGGCCTCAGAGGGAAACGTAGTCCCGGGGAGCTGTTTTTT,CASSPGLRGKRSPGELFF
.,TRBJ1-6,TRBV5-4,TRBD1,TGTGCCAGCAGCCCCGGCACGGACAGGGGGCTCGGTTCACCCCTCCACTTT,CASSPGTDRGLGSPLHF
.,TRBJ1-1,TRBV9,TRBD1,TGTGCCAGCAGCGTAGCCCCCTCCGACAGGGCCTTTGAAGCTTTCTTT,CASSVAPSDRAFEAFF
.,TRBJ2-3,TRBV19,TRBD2,TGTGCCAGTAGTATGCTGCAGCGGGGGACACACACAGATACGCAGTATTTT,CASSMLQRGTHTDTQYF
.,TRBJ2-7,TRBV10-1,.,TGCGCCAGCCTGGGCCCGGTTACAAACTACGAGCAGTACTTC,CASLGPVTNYEQYF
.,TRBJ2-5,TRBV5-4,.,TGTGCCAGCAGCTTGGTCGGTCAAGAGACCCAGTACTTC,CASSLVGQETQYF
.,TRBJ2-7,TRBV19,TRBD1,TGTGCCAGTAGTTGGGAACAGGGGGCAGGGAACGAGCAGTACTTC,CASSWEQGAGNEQYF
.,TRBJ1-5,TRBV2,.,TGTGCCAGCAGTGAACAGGCAGGGTGGTTGGAACAGCCCCAGCATTTT,CASSEQAGWLEQPQHF
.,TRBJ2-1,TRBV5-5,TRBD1,TGTGCCAGCAGCTTGGCCCCGACAGGGGTCAACAATGAGCAGTTCTTC,CASSLAPTGVNNEQFF
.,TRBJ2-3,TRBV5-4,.,TGTGCCAGCAGCCTCCAGAGGGATACGCAGTATTTT,CASSLQRDTQYF
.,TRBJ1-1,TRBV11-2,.,TGTGCCAGCAGCTTAGGGCCCGGGGGGAGGGCTGAAGCTTTCTTT,CASSLGPGGRAEAFF
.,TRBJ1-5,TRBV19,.,TGTGCCAGTAGTATAGACAGGCTCACTCAGCCCCAGCATTTT,CASSIDRLTQPQHF
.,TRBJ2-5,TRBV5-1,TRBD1,TGCGCCAGCAGCTTGGGGGGACAGGGGTACCAAGAGACCCAGTACTTC,CASSLGGQGYQETQYF
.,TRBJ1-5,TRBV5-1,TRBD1,TGCGCCAGCAGCTTGGAGACAGGGAACAATCAGCCCCAGCATTTT,CASSLETGNNQPQHF
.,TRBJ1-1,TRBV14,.,TGTGCCAGCAGCCAAGATCGGGGGGAGGGGCCGAACACTGAAGCTTTCTTT,CASSQDRGEGPNTEAFF
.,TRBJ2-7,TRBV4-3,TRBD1,TGCGCCAGCAGCCAAGATGGGACAGGGGAAAAACCCTACGAGCAGTACTTC,CASSQDGTGEKPYEQYF
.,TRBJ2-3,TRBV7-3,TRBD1,TGTGCCAGCAGCCCTAGGGGGACAGGGGGCGAGACAGATACGCAGTATTTT,CASSPRGTGGETDTQYF
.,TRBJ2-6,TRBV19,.,TGTGCCAGTAGTATAGGTGTCCTAGTCGGGGGCGTCCTGACTTTC,CASSIGVLVGGVLTF
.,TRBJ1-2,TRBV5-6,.,TGTGCCAGCAGCTTGGATACAAGGGACTCCTATGGCTACACCTTC,CASSLDTRDSYGYTF
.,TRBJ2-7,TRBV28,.,TGTGCCAGCAGTTTTCTCAGGTATACCACCTACGAGCAGTACTTC,CASSFLRYTTYEQYF
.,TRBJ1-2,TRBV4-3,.,TGCGCCAGCAGCCAAGGGCAGGACTATGGCTACACCTTC,CASSQGQDYGYTF
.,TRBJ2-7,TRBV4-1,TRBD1,TGCGCCAGCAGCCAAGGATCCGGGACAGGGGGCAACGAGCAGTACTTC,CASSQGSGTGGNEQYF
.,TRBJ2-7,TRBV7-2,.,TGTGCCAGCAGCTTAAGCCTACCCTACGAGCAGTACTTC,CASSLSLPYEQYF
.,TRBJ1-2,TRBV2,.,TGTGCCATCTACGGAGGGAATGGCTACACCTTC,CAIYGGNGYTF
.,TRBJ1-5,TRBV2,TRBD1,TGTGCCAGCAGTGAAGGCGGACAGGGTGGCCAGCCCCAGCATTTT,CASSEGGQGGQPQHF
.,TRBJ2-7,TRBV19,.,TGTGCCAGTAGTACGACTAGGGGTCCCTACGAGCAGTACTTC,CASSTTRGPYEQYF
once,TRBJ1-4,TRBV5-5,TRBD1,TGTGCCAGCAGCTACTTGACAGGGGCAAGTAATACTAATGAAAAACTGTTTTTT,CASSYLTGASNTNEKLFF
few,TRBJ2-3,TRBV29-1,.,TGCAGCGTTACAGCTACAGATACGCAGTATTTT,CSVTATDTQYF
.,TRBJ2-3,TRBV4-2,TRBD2,TGTGCCAGCAGCCAAGATATACTAGCGGGGGGGTTCGGCACAGATACGCAGTATTTT,CASSQDILAGGFGTDTQYF
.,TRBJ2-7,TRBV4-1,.,TGCGCCAGCAGCCAAGATTTCCCTACGCACGAGCAGTACTTC,CASSQDFPTHEQYF
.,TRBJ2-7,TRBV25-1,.,TGTGCCAGCAGTGAATATAGCAAGCAGTACTTC,CASSEYSKQYF
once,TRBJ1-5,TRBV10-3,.,TGTGCCATCAGTGAGTCTGGGGGCGGCAATCAGCCCCAGCATTTT,CAISESGGGNQPQHF
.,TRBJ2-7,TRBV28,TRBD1,TGTGCCAGCAGCCAGACAGGGACATCCTACGAGCAGTACTTC,CASSQTGTSYEQYF
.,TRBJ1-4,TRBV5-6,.,TGTGCCAGCAGCCATACCCGGGACGGGGGTTCGCGAAAACTGTTTTTT,CASSHTRDGGSRKLFF
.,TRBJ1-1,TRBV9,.,TGTGCCAGTGGGGGGAGGACTGAAGCTTTCTTT,CASGGRTEAFF
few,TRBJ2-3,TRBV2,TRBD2,TGTGCCAGCAGTGAAGAATCAGCGGGGTACCGAGGAACTAGCACAGATACGCAGTATTTT,CASSEESAGYRGTSTDTQYF
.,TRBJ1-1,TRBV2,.,TGTGCCAGCAGTGAGATCCAGGGTCCTGAAGCTTTCTTT,CASSEIQGPEAFF